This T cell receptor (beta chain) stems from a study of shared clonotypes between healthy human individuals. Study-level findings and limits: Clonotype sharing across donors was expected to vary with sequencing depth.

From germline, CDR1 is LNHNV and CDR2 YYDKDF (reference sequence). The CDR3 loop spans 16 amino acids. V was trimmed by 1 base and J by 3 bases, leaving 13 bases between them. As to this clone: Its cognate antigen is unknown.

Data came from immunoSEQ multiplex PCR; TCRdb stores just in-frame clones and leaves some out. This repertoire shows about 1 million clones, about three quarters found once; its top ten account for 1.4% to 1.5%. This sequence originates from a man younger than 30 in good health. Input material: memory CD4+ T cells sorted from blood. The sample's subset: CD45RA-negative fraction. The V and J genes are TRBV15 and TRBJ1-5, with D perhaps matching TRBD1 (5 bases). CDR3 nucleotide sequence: TGTGCCACCAGCAGAGGACAGTCGGAGATCAATCAGCCCCAGCATTTT. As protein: CATSRGQSEINQPQHF.